The 23 T cell receptor beta chains below all came from one sample that was sequenced in a study of OX40 agonist ivuxolimab in advanced cancers. Libraries were prepared by immunoSEQ multiplex PCR; TCRdb keeps only in-frame clonotypes and omits some of them. The table lists roughly 99,000 clones, approximately 90% of them singletons. Sequences were derived from CD4+ or CD8+ T cells sorted from blood, sampled in a trial of the OX40 agonist ivuxolimab. The receptors derive from an adult with an advanced solid tumor such as melanoma, head and neck, liver or kidney cancer.

This chain joins TRBV11-3 and TRBJ2-1; 10 bases are a match to TRBD2. V lost 0 bases and J lost 11; bases outside the gene matches: 7. The CDR3 sequence is 15 residues long. CDR1 and CDR2 (germline): SGHNT, YENEEA. The CDR3 sequence: CASSLDLAGERKQFF. The CDR3 bases are TGTGCCAGCAGCTTAGATCTAGCGGGAGAAAGGAAGCAGTTCTTC.

The chain employs TRBV5-1 and TRBJ2-1; possibly TRBD2 for D (5 bases). The CDR3 contains 13 residues. Germline CDR1 reads SGHRS; CDR2 reads YFSETQ. V gave up 2 bases and J gave up 7 bases, with 10 bases separating them. CDR3 nucleotides: TGCGCCAGCAGCTTAAACACGGGGAATGAGCAGTTCTTC. It yields the protein CASSLNTGNEQFF.

The rearrangement uses TRBV2 and TRBJ1-5, with TRBD1 matching over 7 bases. V shed 5 bases, J shed 4 bases, and the junction held 20 bases outside the gene matches. The CDR3 totals 19 residues. Germline CDR1 is SNHLY and CDR2 is FYNNEI. The CDR3: CASSFTHPFGTEKNQPQHF. CDR3 nucleotide sequence: TGTGCCAGCAGTTTTACCCACCCTTTTGGGACAGAAAAGAATCAGCCCCAGCATTTT.

The rearrangement joins TRBV27 to TRBJ2-7, with 7 bases identical to TRBD2. Germline CDR1 MNHEY, CDR2 SMNVEV (reference sequence). The ends lost 7 bases at V and 2 bases at J; junction bases unmatched: 11. This CDR3 is built from 15 residues. CDR3 sequence: CASNNQGTNTYEQYF. DNA for the CDR3: TGTGCCAGCAATAACCAAGGGACTAACACCTACGAGCAGTACTTC.

This chain links TRBV7-9 with TRBJ2-3, with 11 bases matching TRBD1. Trimming at V came to 4 bases and at J to 10 bases, leaving 10 bases not matched to a gene. The CDR3 is 15 residues long. Germline lookup yields CDR1 SEHNR and CDR2 FQNEAQ (reference sequence). In nucleotides, the CDR3 is TGTGCCAGCAGCTCCCCGGGACAGGGGGTTTGGGCGCAGTATTTT. It yields the protein CASSSPGQGVWAQYF.

The chain carries TRBV5-1 and TRBJ2-1, with 7 bases aligning to TRBD2. From germline, CDR1 is SGHRS and CDR2 YFSETQ. The CDR3 runs 13 residues. Trimming at V came to 1 base and at J to 10 bases, leaving 5 bases not matched to a gene. The CDR3 coding sequence is TGCGCCAGCAGCTTGACCCAGCGGGGAGAGCAGTTCTTC. The encoded protein is CASSLTQRGEQFF.

The rearrangement uses TRBV29-1 and TRBJ2-6; D could derive from TRBD1 or TRBD2 (5 bases each). The CDR3 is 16 amino acids. The germline gives CDR1 SQVTM, CDR2 ANQGSEA. V was shortened by 0 bases and J by 0 bases, with 9 bases between the two germline ends. CDR3 nucleotide sequence: TGCAGCGTTGAAGAATGGGACCTCTCTGGGGCCAACGTCCTGACTTTC. This codes for CSVEEWDLSGANVLTF.

This clone appeared once. The V call is TRBV2, the J call TRBJ2-1; 8 nucleotides agree with TRBD2. This CDR3 is 14 amino acids long. After removal of 7 bases from V and 5 bases from J, the junction contained 7 bases not matched to a gene. Per the germline V gene, CDR1 is SNHLY and CDR2 is FYNNEI. The CDR3 nucleotides read TGTGCCAGCATTATGGATAGCGGGAACAATGAGCAGTTCTTC. It specifies CASIMDSGNNEQFF.

The CDR3 region has the DNA TGTGCCGCTGATTCGGCTAGCGGGAGGAGAGGGGTAAATGAGCAGTTCTTC. This encodes CAADSASGRRGVNEQFF. This chain joins TRBV28 and TRBJ2-1; 11 nucleotides agree with TRBD2. J was trimmed by 7 bases and V by 11 bases; bases with no gene match: 19. Germline assignment: CDR1 MDHEN and CDR2 SYDVKM. CDR3 size: 17 residues.

V and J are TRBV28 and TRBJ2-4; the D gene is possibly TRBD1 (6 bases). Germline CDR1 MDHEN, CDR2 SYDVKM. The V and J ends lost 5 bases and 3 bases respectively, with 20 bases between them. The CDR3 extends over 17 amino acids. As DNA, the CDR3 is TGTGCCAGCAGTCCCAGGGCAGGGGTCGGAGGCAAAAACATTCAGTACTTC. This encodes CASSPRAGVGGKNIQYF.

The CDR3 DNA reads TGTGCCAGCAGTTTAGGCTTCATCTCCTACGAGCAGTACTTC. Translating it yields CASSLGFISYEQYF. The chain uses TRBV28 and TRBJ2-7, with D hard to call. Trimming took 2 bases from V and 0 from J, leaving 8 bases between them. The CDR3 loop spans 14 amino acids. CDR1 is MDHEN and CDR2 is SYDVKM in the germline V gene.

The chain employs TRBV7-2 and TRBJ1-5; no clear D. The CDR3 spans 13 residues. Germline V CDR1 and CDR2: SGHTA, FQGNSA. V was pared by 1 base and J by 6 bases, with 7 bases between. In DNA, the CDR3 is TGTGCCAGCAGCTTAGATTATACTCAGCCCCAGCATTTT. Its protein is CASSLDYTQPQHF.

The chain is built from TRBV5-6 and TRBJ2-4, with a tentative D call TRBD1 (6 bases). This CDR3 contains 13 residues. The V end lost 4 bases, the J end lost 4 bases, and 9 bases lay between the germline ends. Germline lookup yields CDR1 SGHDT and CDR2 YYEEEE. CDR3 sequence (DNA): TGTGCCAGCAGCCTAGGACAGAAAAACATTCAGTACTTC. As protein: CASSLGQKNIQYF. Combining the CDR3 with reference TRBV5-6 and TRBJ2-4 gives the whole variable domain DAGVTQSPTHLIKTRGQQVTLRCSPKSGHDTVSWYQQALGQGPQFIFQYYEEEERQRGNFPDRFSGHQFPNYSSELNVNALLLGDSALYLCASSLGQKNIQYFGAGTRLSVL.

The V gene is TRBV7-9, the J gene TRBJ2-2; TRBD1 might be the D (5 bases). CDR1 SEHNR and CDR2 FQNEAQ come from the germline V gene (reference sequence). V was shortened by 2 bases and J by 5 bases, with 15 bases between the two germline ends. The CDR3 consists of 16 residues. The CDR3 here is CASSLSNRLGTGELFF. The CDR3 nucleotides are TGTGCCAGCAGCTTATCGAACAGGTTGGGGACCGGGGAGCTGTTTTTT.

The chain links TRBV4-3 to TRBJ2-1; D perhaps matches TRBD1 (5 bases). Germline-derived CDR1 and CDR2 are LGHNA and YSLEER. Trimming stripped 7 bases from V and 1 base from J, with 17 bases between. The CDR3 loop spans 16 amino acids. CDR3 DNA sequence: TGCGCCAGCAAGCAGGGAACCGTCAATTCCTACAATGAGCAGTTCTTC. It specifies CASKQGTVNSYNEQFF.

CDR3 in DNA: TGCGCCAGCAGCTTGGAGGTAGCGTCTAACAATGAGCAGTTCTTC. Amino acid sequence: CASSLEVASNNEQFF. The chain couples TRBV5-1 to TRBJ2-1; TRBD2 is a possible D gene (5 bases). V lost 0 bases to trimming and J lost 5 bases, with 12 bases between them. The CDR3 consists of 15 residues. CDR1 is SGHRS, CDR2 YFSETQ, per germline.

The genes are TRBV7-9 and TRBJ2-1; D is undetermined. Germline values: CDR1 SEHNR, CDR2 FQNEAQ (reference sequence). Trimming stripped 1 base from V and 2 bases from J, with 9 bases between. This CDR3 region has 15 residues. DNA of the CDR3: TGTGCCAGCAGCTTAGTGCAGTCTCCCTACAATGAGCAGTTCTTC. Amino acid sequence: CASSLVQSPYNEQFF.

This sequence joins TRBV7-2 and TRBJ1-5, with 8 bases identical to TRBD1. Germline V gene sequence: CDR1 SGHTA, CDR2 FQGNSA. The ends lost 4 bases at V and 1 base at J; junction bases unmatched: 6. The CDR3 is 16 amino acids. This CDR3 is CASSSYRTGSNQPQHF. The CDR3 region has the DNA TGTGCCAGCAGCTCATACCGGACAGGGAGCAATCAGCCCCAGCATTTT.

V gene TRBV28 combines with J gene TRBJ2-1; D unclear. Trimming pared 1 base from V and 7 bases from J, leaving 11 bases between. The germline gives CDR1 MDHEN, CDR2 SYDVKM. The CDR3 spans 14 residues. CDR3 nucleotides: TGTGCCAGCAGTTTATTTACCTCCGGGAATGAGCAGTTCTTC. This translates into CASSLFTSGNEQFF.

V and J are TRBV6-5 and TRBJ2-2; 9 bases are shared with TRBD2. CDR3 length equals 16 residues. After removal of 0 bases from V and 4 bases from J, the junction contained 3 bases not matched to a gene. Germline V gene sequence: CDR1 MNHEY, CDR2 SVGAGI. For the CDR3, the DNA is TGTGCCAGCAGTTACTCTTTAGCGGGAGTCACCGGGGAGCTGTTTTTT. As protein: CASSYSLAGVTGELFF.

The V call is TRBV7-3, the J call TRBJ1-2; 8 positions agree with TRBD1. The CDR3 has 14 residues. Germline CDR1 reads SGHTA; CDR2 reads FQGTGA. The V and J ends lost 3 bases and 14 bases, in that order; junction bases with no gene match: 14. CDR3 amino acids: CASSFLGQAHMATF. The CDR3 DNA is TGTGCCAGCAGCTTTTTGGGACAGGCTCATATGGCTACCTTC.

CDR3 region: CASSLTSGGTEAFF. The CDR3 DNA reads as TGTGCCAGTAGTCTCACGTCAGGGGGCACTGAAGCTTTCTTT. J is TRBJ1-1 and V is TRBV19; TRBD1 matches 7 bases. The germline V gene has CDR1 LNHDA and CDR2 SQIVND (reference sequence). J lost 4 bases, V lost 5 bases, and 7 bases had no gene match. There are 14 residues in the CDR3.

The chain employs TRBV20-1 and TRBJ2-7; 7 nucleotides agree with TRBD1. This CDR3 is 11 amino acids long. Germline-derived CDR1 and CDR2 are DFQATT and SNEGSKA (reference sequence). CDR3 residues: CSTKQGNEQYF. In DNA form, the CDR3 reads TGCAGCACCAAACAGGGGAACGAGCAGTACTTC.